Listed below are T cell receptor beta chains from one sample, sequenced in a study of T cell responses to AZD1222 COVID-19 vaccine. Profiling relied on immunoSEQ multiplex PCR, and the TCRdb table lists in-frame clones only, not all of them. The sample records around 92,000 clones, approximately 90% being singletons. The sample consisted of peripheral blood, taken on day 0 of AZD1222 vaccination. The receptors derive from an adult in good health. CDR3s include the opening cysteine and the closing phenylalanine or tryptophan. D genes are given only for firm matches. Expanded clones are given a class, and other clones once, few, many or no size at all.

TRBD2	.	17	TRBJ2-7	TRBV4-2	TGTGCCAGCAGTACCTTTTCGGGACTAGCGGGGTCCCGGGAGCAGTACTTC	CASSTFSGLAGSREQYF
TRBD2	.	16	TRBJ2-5	TRBV4-1	TGCGCCAGCAGCCAAGGTTGGGCTAGCGGGGTGGAGACCCAGTACTTC	CASSQGWASGVETQYF
.	few	15	TRBJ2-6	TRBV19	TGTGCCAGCCAGTATCTATTAGGTGGGGCCAACGTCCTGACTTTC	CASQYLLGGANVLTF
TRBD1	.	16	TRBJ1-2	TRBV7-9	TGTGCCAGCAGCTCTGACCGGGACAGGGGTCACTATGGCTACACCTTC	CASSSDRDRGHYGYTF
.	few	16	TRBJ1-1	TRBV2	TGTGCCAGCAGTCCCCGGACAGCCGGGAGATCGGTTGAAGCTTTCTTT	CASSPRTAGRSVEAFF
.	.	14	TRBJ1-5	TRBV18	TGTGCCAGCTCCCCAGGGTCTTGGAATCAGCCCCAGCATTTT	CASSPGSWNQPQHF
.	once	15	TRBJ2-7	TRBV7-9	TGTGCCAGCAGCCCGAATCCGGCGGTATCCTACGAGCAGTACTTC	CASSPNPAVSYEQYF
.	.	13	TRBJ2-7	TRBV28	TGTGCCAGCAGTTTACAGACCCCTGACGAGCAGTACTTC	CASSLQTPDEQYF
.	.	15	TRBJ2-3	TRBV6-1	TGTGCCAGCAGTGAAAATAGCTGGTACACAGATACGCAGTATTTT	CASSENSWYTDTQYF
.	few	12	TRBJ1-1	TRBV29-1	TGCAGCGCCCGGGACTGGAACTCTGAAGCTTTCTTT	CSARDWNSEAFF
.	.	12	TRBJ1-1	TRBV6-2/TRBV6-3	TGTGCCAGCAGTTATAGCGTAGTGGAAGCTTTCTTT	CASSYSVVEAFF
.	.	17	TRBJ2-2	TRBV28	TGTGCCAGCAGTTTATCTACTGCCGGGGCCCACACCGGGGAGCTGTTTTTT	CASSLSTAGAHTGELFF
.	.	18	TRBJ1-3	TRBV18	TGTGCCAGCTCACCACCAGGTTCCGGCGTATTGCGGGGAAACACCATATATTTT	CASSPPGSGVLRGNTIYF
TRBD2	.	17	TRBJ2-2	TRBV2	TGTGCCAGCAGTGAGTCCCGGGGGAGGGTGGACACCGGGGAGCTGTTTTTT	CASSESRGRVDTGELFF
.	.	13	TRBJ1-1	TRBV7-9	TGTGCCAGCAGCTTAGTGGTGAACACTGAAGCTTTCTTT	CASSLVVNTEAFF
.	.	13	TRBJ1-2	TRBV19	TGTGCCAGTAGTGTTCAGGGAGACTATGGCTACACCTTC	CASSVQGDYGYTF
.	.	13	TRBJ2-7	TRBV7-9	TGTGCCAGCAGATTGGACGGTATATACGAGCAGTACTTC	CASRLDGIYEQYF
TRBD1	once	14	TRBJ2-7	TRBV27	TGTGCCAGCAGCCGGGACAGAAACTCCTACGAGCAGTACTTC	CASSRDRNSYEQYF
.	.	12	TRBJ1-1	TRBV2	TGTGCCAGCAGTGAATGGTGGCGTGAAGCTTTCTTT	CASSEWWREAFF
.	.	14	TRBJ1-1	TRBV19	TGTGCCAGTAGTTCAACAGGATTGAACACTGAAGCTTTCTTT	CASSSTGLNTEAFF